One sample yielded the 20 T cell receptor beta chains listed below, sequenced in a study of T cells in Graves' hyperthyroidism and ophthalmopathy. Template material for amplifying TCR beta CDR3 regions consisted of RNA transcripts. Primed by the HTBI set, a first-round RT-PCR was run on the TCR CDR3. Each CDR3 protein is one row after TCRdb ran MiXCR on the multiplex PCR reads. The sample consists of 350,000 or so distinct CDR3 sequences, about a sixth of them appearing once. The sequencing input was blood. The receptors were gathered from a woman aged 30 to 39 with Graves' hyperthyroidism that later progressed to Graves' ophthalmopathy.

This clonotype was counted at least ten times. For the CDR3, the DNA is TGTGCCAGCAGTTTCCGACAGGGGAGGTATAATTCACCCCTCCACTTT. It specifies CASSFRQGRYNSPLHF. The chain has TRBV27 and TRBJ1-6; 8 positions agree with TRBD1. Germline CDR1 is MNHEY and CDR2 is SMNVEV (reference sequence). This CDR3 comprises 16 residues. Trimming at V came to 3 bases and at J to 4 bases, leaving 5 bases not matched to a gene.

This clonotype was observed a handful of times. As DNA, the CDR3 is TGTGCCAGCAGCCTGGACAGGGCGGTGGAGGAGACCCAGTACTTC. Translating gives CASSLDRAVEETQYF. The chain is built from TRBV3-1 and TRBJ2-5; 8 bases agree with TRBD1. CDR1 LGHDT and CDR2 YNNKEL come from the germline V gene (reference sequence). J was trimmed by 5 bases and V by 4 bases; bases with no gene match: 9. The CDR3 is 15 amino acids.

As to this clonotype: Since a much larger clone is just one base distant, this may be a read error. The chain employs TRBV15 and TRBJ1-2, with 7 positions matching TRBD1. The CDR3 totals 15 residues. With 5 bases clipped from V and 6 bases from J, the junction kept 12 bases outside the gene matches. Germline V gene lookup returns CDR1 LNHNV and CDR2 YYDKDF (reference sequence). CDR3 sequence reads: CATSAPLTGADGYTF. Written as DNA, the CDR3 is TGTGCCACCAGCGCCCCCCTAACAGGGGCCGATGGCTACACCTTC.

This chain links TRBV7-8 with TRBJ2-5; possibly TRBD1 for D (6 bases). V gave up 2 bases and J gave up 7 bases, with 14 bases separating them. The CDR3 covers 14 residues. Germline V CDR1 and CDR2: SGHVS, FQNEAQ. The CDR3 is CASSLFPGARTQYF. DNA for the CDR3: TGTGCCAGCAGCTTATTCCCAGGGGCGCGGACCCAGTACTTC.

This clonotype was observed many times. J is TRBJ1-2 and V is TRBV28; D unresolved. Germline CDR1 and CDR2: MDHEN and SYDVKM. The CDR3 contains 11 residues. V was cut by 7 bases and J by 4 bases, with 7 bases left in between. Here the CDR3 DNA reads TGTGCCAGCAACCCAGGCTATGGCTACACCTTC. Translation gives CASNPGYGYTF.

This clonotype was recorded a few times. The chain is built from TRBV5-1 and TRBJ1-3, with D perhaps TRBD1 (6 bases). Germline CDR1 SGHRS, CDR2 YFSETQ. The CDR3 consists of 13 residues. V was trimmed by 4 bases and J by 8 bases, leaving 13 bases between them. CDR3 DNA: TGCGCCAGCAGCGCACAGGGTCGGGACACCATATATTTT. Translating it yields CASSAQGRDTIYF.

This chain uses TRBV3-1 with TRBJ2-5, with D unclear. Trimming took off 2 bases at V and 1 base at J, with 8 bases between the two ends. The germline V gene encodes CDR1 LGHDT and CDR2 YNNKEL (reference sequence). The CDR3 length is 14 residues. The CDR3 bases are TGTGCCAGCAGCCAAATATCACTCCAAGAGACCCAGTACTTC. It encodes CASSQISLQETQYF.

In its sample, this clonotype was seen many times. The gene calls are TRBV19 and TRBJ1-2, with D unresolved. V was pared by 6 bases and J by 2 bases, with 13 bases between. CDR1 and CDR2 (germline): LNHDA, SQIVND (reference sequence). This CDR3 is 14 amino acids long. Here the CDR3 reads CASRGVGRNYGYTF. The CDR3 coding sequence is TGTGCCAGTAGGGGTGTCGGTCGGAACTATGGCTACACCTTC.

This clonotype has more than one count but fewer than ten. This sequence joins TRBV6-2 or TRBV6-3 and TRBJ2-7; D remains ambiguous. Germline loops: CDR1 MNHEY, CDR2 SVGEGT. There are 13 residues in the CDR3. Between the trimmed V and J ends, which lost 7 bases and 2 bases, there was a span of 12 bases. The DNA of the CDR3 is TGTGCCAGCAAGTCCACGAATACCTACGAGCAGTACTTC. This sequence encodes CASKSTNTYEQYF.

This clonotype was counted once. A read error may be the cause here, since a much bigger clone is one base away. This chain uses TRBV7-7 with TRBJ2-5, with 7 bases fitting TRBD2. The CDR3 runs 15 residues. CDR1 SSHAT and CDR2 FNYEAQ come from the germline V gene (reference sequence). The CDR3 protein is CASSLVLAERETQYF. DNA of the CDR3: TGTGCTAGCAGCTTAGTCCTAGCGGAACGAGAGACCCAGTACTTC. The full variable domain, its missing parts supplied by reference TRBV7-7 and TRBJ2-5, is GAGVSQSPRYKVTKRGQDVTLRCDPISSHATLYWYQQALGQGPEFLTYFNYEAQPDKSGLPSDRFSAERPEGSISTLTIQRTEQRDSAMYRCASSLVLAERETQYFGPGTRLLVL.

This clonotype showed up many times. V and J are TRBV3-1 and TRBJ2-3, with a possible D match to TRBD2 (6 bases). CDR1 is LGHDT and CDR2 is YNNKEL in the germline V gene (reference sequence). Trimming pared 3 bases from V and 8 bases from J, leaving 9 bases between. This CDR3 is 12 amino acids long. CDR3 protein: CASSHRRGTQYF. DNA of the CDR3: TGTGCCAGCAGCCATCGGCGGGGTACGCAGTATTTT.

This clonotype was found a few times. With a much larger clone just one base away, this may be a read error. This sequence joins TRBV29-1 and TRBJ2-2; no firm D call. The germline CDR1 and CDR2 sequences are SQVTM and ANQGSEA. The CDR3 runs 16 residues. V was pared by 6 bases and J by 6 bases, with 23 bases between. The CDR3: CSVKIIDNPDAGELFF. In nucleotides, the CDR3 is TGCAGCGTGAAAATTATAGACAACCCTGACGCCGGGGAGCTGTTTTTT.

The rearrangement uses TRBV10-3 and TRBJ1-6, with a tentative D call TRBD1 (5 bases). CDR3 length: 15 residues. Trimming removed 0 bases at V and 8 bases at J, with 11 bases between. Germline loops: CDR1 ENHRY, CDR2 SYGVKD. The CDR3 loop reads CAISESGGDDSPLHF. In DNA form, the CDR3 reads TGTGCCATCAGTGAGTCGGGGGGAGATGATTCACCCCTCCACTTT.

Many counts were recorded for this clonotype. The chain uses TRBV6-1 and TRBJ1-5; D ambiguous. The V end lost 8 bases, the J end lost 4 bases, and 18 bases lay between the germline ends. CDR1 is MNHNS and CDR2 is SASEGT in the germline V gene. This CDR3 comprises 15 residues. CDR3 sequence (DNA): TGTGCCAGCGGCGGCGAACCAGTTTTTAATCAGCCCCAGCATTTT. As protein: CASGGEPVFNQPQHF.

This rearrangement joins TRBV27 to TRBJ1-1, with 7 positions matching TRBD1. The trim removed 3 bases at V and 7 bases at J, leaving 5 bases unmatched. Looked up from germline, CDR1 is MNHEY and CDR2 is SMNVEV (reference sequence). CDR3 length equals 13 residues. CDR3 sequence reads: CASSFDRVNEAFF. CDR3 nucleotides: TGTGCCAGCAGTTTCGACAGGGTTAATGAAGCTTTCTTT.

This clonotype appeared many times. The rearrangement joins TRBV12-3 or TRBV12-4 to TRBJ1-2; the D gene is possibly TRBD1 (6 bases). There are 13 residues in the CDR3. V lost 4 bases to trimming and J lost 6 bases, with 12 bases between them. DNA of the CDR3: TGTGCCAGCAGTTCAACAGGGTGGGATGGCTACACCTTC. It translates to CASSSTGWDGYTF.

The CDR3 DNA reads TGTGCCAGCAGCGATGAGGGACAGGGAAGGAATGATGGCTACACCTTC. Its translation: CASSDEGQGRNDGYTF. The rearrangement uses TRBV2 and TRBJ1-2, with 9 bases that match TRBD1. CDR1 SNHLY and CDR2 FYNNEI come from the germline V gene. The CDR3 has 16 residues. V lost 6 bases, J lost 6 bases, and 14 bases stayed unmatched.

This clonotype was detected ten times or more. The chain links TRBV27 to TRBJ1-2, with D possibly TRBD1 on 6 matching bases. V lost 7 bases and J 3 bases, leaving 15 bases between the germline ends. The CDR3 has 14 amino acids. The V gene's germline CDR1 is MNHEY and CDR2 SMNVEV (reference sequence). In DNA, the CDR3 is TGTGCCAGCACTGGAGGGGGGGGGGACTATGGCTACACCTTC. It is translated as CASTGGGGDYGYTF.

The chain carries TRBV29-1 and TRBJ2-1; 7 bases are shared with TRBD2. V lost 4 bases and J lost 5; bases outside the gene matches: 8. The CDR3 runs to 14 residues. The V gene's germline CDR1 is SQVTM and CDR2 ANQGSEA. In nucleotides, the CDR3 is TGCAGCGTTGCCAGGGCTAGCGGCGACAATGAGCAGTTCTTC. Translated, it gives CSVARASGDNEQFF.

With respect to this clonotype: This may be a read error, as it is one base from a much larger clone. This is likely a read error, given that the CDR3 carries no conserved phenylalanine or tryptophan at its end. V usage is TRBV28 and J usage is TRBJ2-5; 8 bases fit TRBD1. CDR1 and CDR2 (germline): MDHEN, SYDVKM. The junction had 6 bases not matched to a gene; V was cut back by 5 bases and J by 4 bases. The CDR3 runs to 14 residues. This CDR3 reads CASSLSGGVETQYY. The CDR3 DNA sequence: TGTGCCAGCAGTCTCTCAGGGGGCGTAGAGACCCAGTACTAC.